The source of this TCR beta chain is a study of T cell responses to AZD1222 COVID-19 vaccine. Regarding this clone: Its antigen is not identified.

General observations from the study: Of spike-specific TCRs, nearly half reportedly target regions left unmutated in variants. Spike-specific TCR breadth and depth went up after people got two AZD1222 doses. Most donors were white British and more were female, and clonal diversity was possibly underestimated.

This CDR3 region has 14 residues. The method was immunoSEQ multiplex PCR; TCRdb's version includes in-frame clones alone and lacks a portion of them. This table has about 120,000 clones, approximately 83% appearing once. The chain couples TRBV21-1 to TRBJ1-1. TRBV21-1 is an annotated pseudogene. The clonotype originates from an adult in good health. Sequenced here: peripheral blood, sampled on day 0 of AZD1222 vaccination. CDR3 nucleotides: TGTGCCAGCAGCAAAAGGGGGGGGAACACTGAAGCTTTCTTT. It is translated as CASSKRGGNTEAFF.